This TCR beta chain was observed in a study of blood T cells in healthy people across ages. The V and J ends lost 5 bases and 4 bases, in that order; junction bases with no gene match: 19. Per germline, CDR1 SEHNR and CDR2 FQNEAQ (reference sequence). This CDR3 has 18 amino acids. Primers used in a second PCR of about 7 to 12 cycles were a sample-barcoded 5' primer and a J-beta primer mix. TCRdb re-called the 5' RACE reads with MiXCR, one entry per CDR3 protein. This table holds over 950,000 distinct CDR3 sequences, around two fifths found once. This clonotype has just a few counts. Its antigen is still unknown. Broader study findings: Roughly linear age-related decline in beta diversity appeared, significant by age 40.

This receptor was taken from a man between 18 and 29 years old in good health. Sample: blood. This chain links TRBV7-9 with TRBJ1-2, with 7 bases aligning to TRBD1. In nucleotides, the CDR3 is TGTGCCAGCAGCGATAGCCCGGGACAGCCTCCGGCCCTCTATGGCTACACCTTC. Translating gives CASSDSPGQPPALYGYTF.